The present T cell receptor (beta chain) was sequenced within a study of patients and donors after allogeneic stem cell transplantation. V was shortened by 3 bases and J by 5 bases, with 17 bases between the two germline ends. The germline V gene encodes CDR1 LNHNV and CDR2 YYDKDF (reference sequence). The CDR3 runs to 15 residues. This clonotype was observed a handful of times. TCRdb re-called the RT-PCR reads with MiXCR, one entry per CDR3 protein. The sample contains more than 850,000 distinct CDR3 sequences, roughly 18% of which appear only once. The V and J genes are TRBV15 and TRBJ2-7, with a possible D match to TRBD1 (5 bases). This clonotype was sampled from a human donor who was either an allogeneic HSCT recipient or a stem cell or donor lymphocyte infusion donor (not recorded which). It is not recorded whose cells these are; they may come from a transplant donor. The sequencing input was blood, either unsorted or a sorted T cell fraction (not recorded which). Here the CDR3 DNA reads TGTGCCACCAGCAGCCTGATCCAGGGTACCCACGAGCAGTACTTC. Translating it yields CATSSLIQGTHEQYF.